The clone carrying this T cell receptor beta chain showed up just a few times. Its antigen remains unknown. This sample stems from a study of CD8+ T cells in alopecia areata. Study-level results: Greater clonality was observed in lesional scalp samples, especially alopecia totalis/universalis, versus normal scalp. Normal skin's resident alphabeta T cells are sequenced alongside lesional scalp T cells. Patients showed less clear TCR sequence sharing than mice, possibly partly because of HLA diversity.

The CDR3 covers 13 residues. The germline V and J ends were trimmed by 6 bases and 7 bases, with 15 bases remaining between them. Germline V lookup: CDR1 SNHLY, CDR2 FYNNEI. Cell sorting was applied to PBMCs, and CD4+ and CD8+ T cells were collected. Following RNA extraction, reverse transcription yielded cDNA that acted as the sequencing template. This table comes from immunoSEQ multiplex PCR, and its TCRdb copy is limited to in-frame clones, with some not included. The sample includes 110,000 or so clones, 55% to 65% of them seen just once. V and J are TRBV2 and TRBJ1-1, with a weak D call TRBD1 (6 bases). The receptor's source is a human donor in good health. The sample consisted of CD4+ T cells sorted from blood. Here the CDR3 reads CASRGDRRVEAFF. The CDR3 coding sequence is TGTGCCAGCAGGGGAGACAGGCGAGTTGAAGCTTTCTTT.